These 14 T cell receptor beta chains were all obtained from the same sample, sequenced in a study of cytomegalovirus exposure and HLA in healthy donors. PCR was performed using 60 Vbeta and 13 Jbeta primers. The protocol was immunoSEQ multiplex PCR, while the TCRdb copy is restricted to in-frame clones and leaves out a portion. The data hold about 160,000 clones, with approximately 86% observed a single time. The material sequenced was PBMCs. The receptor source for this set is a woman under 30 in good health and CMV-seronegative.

The CDR3 nucleotides read TGTGCCAGCTCACCACAAGGACAGAACACCGGGGAGCTGTTTTTT. This codes for CASSPQGQNTGELFF. The chain uses TRBV18 and TRBJ2-2, with D tentatively TRBD1 (5 bases). This CDR3 region has 15 residues. V was trimmed by 1 base and J by 1 base, leaving 7 bases between them. Germline V CDR1 and CDR2: KGHSH, LQKENI. The full variable domain, rest sourced from reference TRBV18 and TRBJ2-2, is NAGVMQNPRHLVRRRGQEARLRCSPMKGHSHVYWYRQLPEEGLKFMVYLQKENIIDESGMPKERFSAEFPKEGPSILRIQQVVRGDSAAYFCASSPQGQNTGELFFGEGSRLTVL.

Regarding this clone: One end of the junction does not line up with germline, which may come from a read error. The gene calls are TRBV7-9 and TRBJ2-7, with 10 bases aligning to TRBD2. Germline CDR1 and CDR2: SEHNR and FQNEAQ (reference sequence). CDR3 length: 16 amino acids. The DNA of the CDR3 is TGTTCCAGCAGCTTACCTCCCAGCGGGAGGGCGGGCGAGCAGTACTTC. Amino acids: CSSSLPPSGRAGEQYF.

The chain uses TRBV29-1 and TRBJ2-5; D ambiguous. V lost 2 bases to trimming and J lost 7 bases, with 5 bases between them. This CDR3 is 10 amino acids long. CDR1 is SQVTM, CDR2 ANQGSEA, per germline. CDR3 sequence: CSVETGTQYF. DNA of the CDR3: TGCAGCGTTGAAACCGGGACCCAGTACTTC.

CDR3: CASSAGQGEFEPQHF. The CDR3 bases are TGTGCCAGCAGCGCGGGACAGGGGGAGTTTGAGCCCCAGCATTTT. The chain couples TRBV7-9 to TRBJ1-5, with TRBD1 matching 11 bases. Germline trimming cut 5 bases from V and 8 bases from J; bases unmatched to any gene: 8. The CDR3 runs to 15 residues. CDR1 and CDR2 (germline): SEHNR, FQNEAQ (reference sequence).

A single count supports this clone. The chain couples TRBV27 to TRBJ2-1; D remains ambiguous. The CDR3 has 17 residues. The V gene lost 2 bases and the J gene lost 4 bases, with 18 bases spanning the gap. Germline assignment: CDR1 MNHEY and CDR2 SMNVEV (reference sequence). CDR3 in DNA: TGTGCCAGCAGTTTAGGTATTTTGGGCGCTGAGTACAATGAGCAGTTCTTC. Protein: CASSLGILGAEYNEQFF.

CDR3 sequence (DNA): TGCGCCAGCAGCATCCAAGCTGGGAACACTGAAGCTTTCTTT. Amino acids: CASSIQAGNTEAFF. V usage is TRBV5-1 and J usage is TRBJ1-1; D is unclear. The CDR3 loop spans 14 amino acids. The germline V gene encodes CDR1 SGHRS and CDR2 YFSETQ. V lost 4 bases and J 1 base, leaving 11 bases between the germline ends.

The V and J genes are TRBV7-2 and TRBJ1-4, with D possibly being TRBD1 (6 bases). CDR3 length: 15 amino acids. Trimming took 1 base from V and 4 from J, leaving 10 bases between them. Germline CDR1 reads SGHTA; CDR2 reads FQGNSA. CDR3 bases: TGTGCCAGCAGCTTAGTGGGGGCCGTTAATGAAAAACTGTTTTTT. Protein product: CASSLVGAVNEKLFF.

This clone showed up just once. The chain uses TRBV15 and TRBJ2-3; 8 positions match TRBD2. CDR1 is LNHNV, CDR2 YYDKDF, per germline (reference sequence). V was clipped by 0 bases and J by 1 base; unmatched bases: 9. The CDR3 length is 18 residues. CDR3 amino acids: CATSRDHPGAGGTDTQYF. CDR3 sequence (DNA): TGTGCCACCAGCAGAGATCACCCAGGAGCGGGGGGCACAGATACGCAGTATTTT.

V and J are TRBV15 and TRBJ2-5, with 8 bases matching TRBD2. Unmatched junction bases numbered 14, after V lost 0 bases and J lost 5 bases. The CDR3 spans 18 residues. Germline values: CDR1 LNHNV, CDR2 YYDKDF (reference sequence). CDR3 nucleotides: TGTGCCACCAGCAGAGATAAGTCAGCGGGGGAGAGGGTGGAGACCCAGTACTTC. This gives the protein CATSRDKSAGERVETQYF.

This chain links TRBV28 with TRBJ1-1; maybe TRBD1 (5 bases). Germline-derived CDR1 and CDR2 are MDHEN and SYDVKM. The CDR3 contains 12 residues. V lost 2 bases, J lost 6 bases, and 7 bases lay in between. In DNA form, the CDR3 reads TGTGCCAGCAGTTTAACCAGGGCTGAAGCTTTCTTT. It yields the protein CASSLTRAEAFF.

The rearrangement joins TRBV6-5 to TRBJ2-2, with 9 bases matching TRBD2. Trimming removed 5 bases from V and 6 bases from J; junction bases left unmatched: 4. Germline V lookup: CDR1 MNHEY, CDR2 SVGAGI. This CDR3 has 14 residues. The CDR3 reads CASSRTSEAGELFF. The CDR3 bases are TGTGCCAGCAGTCGGACTAGCGAAGCCGGGGAGCTGTTTTTT.

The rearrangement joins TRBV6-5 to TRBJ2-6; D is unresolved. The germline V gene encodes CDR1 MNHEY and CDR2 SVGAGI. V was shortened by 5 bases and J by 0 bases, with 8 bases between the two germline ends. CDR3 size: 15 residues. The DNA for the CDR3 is TGTGCCAGCAGTCCGTCGGGCTCTGGGGCCAACGTCCTGACTTTC. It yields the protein CASSPSGSGANVLTF.

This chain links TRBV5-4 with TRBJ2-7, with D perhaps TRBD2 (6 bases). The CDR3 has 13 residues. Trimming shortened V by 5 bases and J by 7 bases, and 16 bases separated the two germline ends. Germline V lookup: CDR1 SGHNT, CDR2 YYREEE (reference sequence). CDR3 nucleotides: TGTGCCAGCAGGTACTGGGGCGGGAATGAGCAGTACTTC. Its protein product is CASRYWGGNEQYF. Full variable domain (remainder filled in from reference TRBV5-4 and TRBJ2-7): ETGVTQSPTHLIKTRGQQVTLRCSSQSGHNTVSWYQQALGQGPQFIFQYYREEENGRGNFPPRFSGLQFPNYSSELNVNALELDDSALYLCASRYWGGNEQYFGPGTRLTVT.

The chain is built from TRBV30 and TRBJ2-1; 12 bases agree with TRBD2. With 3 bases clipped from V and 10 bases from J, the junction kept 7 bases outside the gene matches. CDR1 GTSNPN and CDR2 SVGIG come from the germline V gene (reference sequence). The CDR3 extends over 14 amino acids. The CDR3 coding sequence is TGTGCCTGGAGCCGACTAGCGGGAGAGGGCGAGCAGTTCTTC. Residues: CAWSRLAGEGEQFF.